Listed below are T cell receptor beta chains from one sample, sequenced in a study of blood T cell repertoires in COVID-19. TCRdb's copy holds only in-frame clones and misses some; the assay was immunoSEQ multiplex PCR. This table has tens of thousands of clones, around 90% appearing once. The sample comprised peripheral blood. The receptors originated from a human donor in a cohort sampled during active COVID-19. The donor label of this sample is uncertain. Both conserved end residues are part of each CDR3. D genes are given only for firm matches. Size values are once, few and many counts, or a class for expanded clones, and some rows have none.

15	TRBV13	-	-	TRBJ2-7	CASSLTGSLAYEQYF	TGTGCCAGCAGCTTAACAGGGAGTCTGGCCTACGAGCAGTACTTC
16	TRBV29-1	TRBD2	-	TRBJ2-3	CSVLGLAGGSSDTQYF	TGCAGCGTTCTGGGACTAGCGGGGGGTAGTTCAGATACGCAGTATTTT
17	TRBV27	TRBD1	-	TRBJ2-3	CASSQTGAGISTDTQYF	TGTGCCAGCAGCCAGACAGGGGCTGGAATTAGCACAGATACGCAGTATTTT
14	TRBV12-5	-	-	TRBJ1-2	CASGLGPSNYGYTF	TGTGCTAGTGGTTTGGGTCCGTCTAACTATGGCTACACCTTC
14	TRBV9	TRBD2	-	TRBJ2-5	CASSVGTSVETQYF	TGTGCCAGCAGCGTCGGGACTAGCGTAGAGACCCAGTACTTC
14	TRBV28	-	few	TRBJ2-7	CASTLEGAPYEQYF	TGTGCCAGCACCCTTGAAGGGGCTCCCTACGAGCAGTACTTC
14	TRBV3-1/TRBV3-2	-	-	TRBJ2-1	CASSLQQGYNEQFF	TGTGCCAGCAGCCTACAACAGGGTTACAATGAGCAGTTCTTC
14	TRBV11-2	-	-	TRBJ1-3	CASSLGGGGNTIYF	TGTGCCAGCAGCTTAGGGGGAGGTGGAAACACCATATATTTT
13	TRBV7-6	-	-	TRBJ1-6	CASSLLAASPLHF	TGTGCCAGCAGCCTTTTGGCGGCTTCACCCCTCCACTTT
13	TRBV5-1	-	-	TRBJ1-3	CASSLTGGNTIYF	TGCGCCAGCAGCTTGACAGGGGGAAACACCATATATTTT
14	TRBV5-1	-	-	TRBJ1-2	CASSPQGPNYGYTF	TGCGCCAGCAGCCCACAGGGACCCAACTATGGCTACACCTTC
19	TRBV18	TRBD2	-	TRBJ2-2	CASSPRLPSGRRDTGELFF	TGTGCCAGCTCACCACGACTCCCTAGCGGGAGACGGGACACCGGGGAGCTGTTTTTT
16	TRBV5-4	TRBD2	-	TRBJ2-5	CASTPGTSGSVETQYF	TGTGCCAGCACGCCCGGGACTAGCGGGAGTGTCGAGACCCAGTACTTC
12	TRBV19	-	-	TRBJ1-1	CASSIGGPEAFF	TGTGCCAGTAGTATCGGGGGTCCTGAAGCTTTCTTT
16	TRBV2	-	-	TRBJ2-7	CASRPRGLSLGHEQYF	TGTGCCAGCAGACCACGGGGACTCAGCCTGGGACACGAGCAGTACTTC
13	TRBV3-1/TRBV3-2	-	-	TRBJ1-2	CASSPQGSYGYTF	TGTGCCAGCAGCCCACAGGGCAGCTATGGCTACACCTTC
18	TRBV7-9	-	-	TRBJ1-1	CASSLSPQGSSVRTEAFF	TGTGCCAGCAGCTTATCCCCCCAGGGGTCCTCTGTACGAACTGAAGCTTTCTTT
13	TRBV5-1	-	-	TRBJ2-1	CASSLTSRNEQFF	TGCGCCAGCAGCTTAACCAGCAGGAATGAGCAGTTCTTC
16	TRBV10-3	TRBD1	-	TRBJ1-5	CAISPSSGQGYQPQHF	TGTGCCATCAGTCCCTCATCGGGACAGGGCTATCAGCCCCAGCATTTT
16	TRBV9	-	-	TRBJ1-2	CASSPFRDTQNYGYTF	TGTGCCAGCAGCCCGTTTAGGGACACTCAAAACTATGGCTACACCTTC
16	TRBV5-4	TRBD2	-	TRBJ2-3	CASSPPGLAGVDTQYF	TGTGCCAGCAGCCCTCCGGGCCTAGCGGGAGTAGATACGCAGTATTTT
12	TRBV2	-	once	TRBJ1-5	CASARANQPQHF	TGTGCCAGCGCCCGAGCCAATCAGCCCCAGCATTTT
14	TRBV28	-	-	TRBJ2-7	CASSPVRRAYEQYF	TGTGCCAGCAGTCCCGTCCGTCGGGCCTACGAGCAGTACTTC
13	TRBV5-1	-	-	TRBJ1-1	CASSPAGNAEAFF	TGCGCCAGCAGCCCCGCAGGCAACGCTGAAGCTTTCTTT
13	TRBV11-2	-	-	TRBJ2-7	CASSFGTSPEQYF	TGTGCCAGCAGCTTCGGGACTTCTCCCGAGCAGTACTTC
14	TRBV5-1	TRBD1	-	TRBJ1-4	CASGPEGAGEKLFF	TGCGCCAGCGGACCGGAGGGGGCTGGGGAAAAACTGTTTTTT
14	TRBV6-5	-	once	TRBJ1-1	CASSYSTGNTEAFF	TGTGCCAGCAGTTACTCGACAGGGAACACTGAAGCTTTCTTT
17	TRBV28	-	-	TRBJ1-3	CASSLSRLAPPGNTIYF	TGTGCCAGCAGTTTAAGCAGGTTGGCGCCCCCTGGAAACACCATATATTTT
16	TRBV7-9	-	-	TRBJ2-1	CASSLWGRSSYNEQFF	TGTGCCAGCAGCTTATGGGGCCGGAGCTCCTACAATGAGCAGTTCTTC
16	TRBV5-1	TRBD2	-	TRBJ2-2	CASSPGLAGLTGELFF	TGCGCCAGCAGCCCGGGACTAGCGGGTCTCACCGGGGAGCTGTTTTTT
16	TRBV10-3	TRBD2	-	TRBJ2-7	CAIKGTSGRGSYEQYF	TGTGCCATCAAAGGGACTAGCGGGAGGGGCTCCTACGAGCAGTACTTC
15	TRBV5-4	TRBD1	once	TRBJ1-1	CASSQDRGGGTEAFF	TGTGCCAGCAGCCAAGACAGGGGGGGTGGCACTGAAGCTTTCTTT
17	TRBV10-1	TRBD1	-	TRBJ2-1	CASSGHLGQGAYNEQFF	TGCGCCAGCAGTGGGCACTTGGGTCAGGGGGCCTACAATGAGCAGTTCTTC